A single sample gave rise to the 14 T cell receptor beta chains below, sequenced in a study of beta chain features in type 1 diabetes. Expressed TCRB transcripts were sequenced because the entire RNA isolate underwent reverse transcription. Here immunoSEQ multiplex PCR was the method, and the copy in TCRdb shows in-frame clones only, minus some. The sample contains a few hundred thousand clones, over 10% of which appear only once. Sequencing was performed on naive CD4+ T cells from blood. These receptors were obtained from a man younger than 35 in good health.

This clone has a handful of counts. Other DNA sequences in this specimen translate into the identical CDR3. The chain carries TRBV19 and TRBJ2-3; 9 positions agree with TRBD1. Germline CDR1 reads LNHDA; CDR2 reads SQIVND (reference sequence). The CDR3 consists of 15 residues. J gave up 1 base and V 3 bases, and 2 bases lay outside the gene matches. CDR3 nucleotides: TGTGCCAGTAGTATCCGGGACAGGGGCACAGATACGCAGTATTTT. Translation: CASSIRDRGTDTQYF.

CDR3 loop: CASSIEVGTDTQYF. CDR3 nucleotides: TGTGCCAGTAGTATAGAGGTAGGCACAGATACGCAGTATTTT. The chain employs TRBV19 and TRBJ2-3; D remains ambiguous. The germline V gene has CDR1 LNHDA and CDR2 SQIVND (reference sequence). V gave up 0 bases and J gave up 1 base, with 5 bases separating them. The CDR3 totals 14 residues. Drawing the rest from reference TRBV19 and TRBJ2-3, the complete variable domain is DGGITQSPKYLFRKEGQNVTLSCEQNLNHDAMYWYRQDPGQGLRLIYYSQIVNDFQKGDIAEGYSVSREKKESFPLTVTSAQKNPTAFYLCASSIEVGTDTQYFGPGTRLTVL.

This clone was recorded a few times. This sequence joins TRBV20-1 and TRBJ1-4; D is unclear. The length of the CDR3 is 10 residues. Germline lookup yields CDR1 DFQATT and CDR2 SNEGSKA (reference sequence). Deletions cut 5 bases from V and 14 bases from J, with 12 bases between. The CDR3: CSAVGRGLFF. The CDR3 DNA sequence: TGCAGTGCTGTCGGGCGAGGGCTGTTTTTT.

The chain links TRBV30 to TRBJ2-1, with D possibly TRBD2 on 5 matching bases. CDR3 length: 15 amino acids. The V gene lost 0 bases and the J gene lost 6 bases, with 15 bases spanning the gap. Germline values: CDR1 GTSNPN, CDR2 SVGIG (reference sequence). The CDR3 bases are TGTGCCTGGAGTGTATCTAGCAATGGATTCAATGAGCAGTTCTTC. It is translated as CAWSVSSNGFNEQFF.

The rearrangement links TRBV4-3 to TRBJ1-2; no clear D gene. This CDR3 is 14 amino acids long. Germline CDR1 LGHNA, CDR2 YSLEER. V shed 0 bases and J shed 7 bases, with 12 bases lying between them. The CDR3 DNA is TGCGCCAGCAGCCAAGAGACGTGGGGAGGTGGCTACACCTTC. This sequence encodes CASSQETWGGGYTF.

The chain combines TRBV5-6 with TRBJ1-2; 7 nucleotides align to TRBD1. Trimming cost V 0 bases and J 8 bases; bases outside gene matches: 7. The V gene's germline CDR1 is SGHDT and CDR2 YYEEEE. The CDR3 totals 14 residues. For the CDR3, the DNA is TGTGCCAGCAGCTTGGGCCAGGGGGTGAAAGGCTACACCTTC. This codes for CASSLGQGVKGYTF.

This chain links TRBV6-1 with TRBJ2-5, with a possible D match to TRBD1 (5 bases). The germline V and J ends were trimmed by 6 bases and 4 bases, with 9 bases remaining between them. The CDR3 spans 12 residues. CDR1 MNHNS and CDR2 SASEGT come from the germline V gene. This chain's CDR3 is CASSSGSETQYF. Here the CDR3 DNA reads TGTGCCAGCAGCTCAGGGTCAGAGACCCAGTACTTC.

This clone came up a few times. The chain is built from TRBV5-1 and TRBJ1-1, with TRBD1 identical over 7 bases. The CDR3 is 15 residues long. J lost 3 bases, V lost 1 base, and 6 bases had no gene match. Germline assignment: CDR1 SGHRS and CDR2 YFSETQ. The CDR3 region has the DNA TGCGCCAGCAGCTTGAGACAGGGTGGCGACACTGAAGCTTTCTTT. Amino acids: CASSLRQGGDTEAFF.

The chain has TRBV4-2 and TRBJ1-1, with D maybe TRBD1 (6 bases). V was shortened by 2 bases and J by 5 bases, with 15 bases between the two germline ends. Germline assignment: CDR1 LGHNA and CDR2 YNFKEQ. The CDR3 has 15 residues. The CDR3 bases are TGTGCCAGCAGCCAACTGCTACAGGGTGGGACTGAAGCTTTCTTT. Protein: CASSQLLQGGTEAFF.

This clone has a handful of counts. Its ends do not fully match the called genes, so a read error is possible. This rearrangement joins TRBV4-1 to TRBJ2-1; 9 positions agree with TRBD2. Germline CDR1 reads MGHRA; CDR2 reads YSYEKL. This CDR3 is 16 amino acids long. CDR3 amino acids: CASSQDFSGSDNEQFF. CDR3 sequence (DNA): TGTGCCAGCAGCCAAGACTTTAGCGGGAGCGACAATGAGCAGTTCTTC.

Here the CDR3 reads CASSLTRTGNEQFF. CDR3 sequence (DNA): TGCGCCAGCAGCTTGACTCGGACAGGGAATGAGCAGTTCTTC. The chain combines TRBV5-1 with TRBJ2-1; 8 bases fit TRBD1. The germline V gene encodes CDR1 SGHRS and CDR2 YFSETQ. The CDR3 totals 14 residues. V lost 1 base and J lost 7; bases outside the gene matches: 4.

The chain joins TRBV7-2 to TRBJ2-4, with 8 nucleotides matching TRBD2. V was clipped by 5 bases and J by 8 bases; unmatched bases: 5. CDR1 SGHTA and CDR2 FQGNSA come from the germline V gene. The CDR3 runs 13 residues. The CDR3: CASSPGGGDIQYF. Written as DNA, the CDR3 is TGTGCCAGCAGCCCGGGGGGGGGTGACATTCAGTACTTC.

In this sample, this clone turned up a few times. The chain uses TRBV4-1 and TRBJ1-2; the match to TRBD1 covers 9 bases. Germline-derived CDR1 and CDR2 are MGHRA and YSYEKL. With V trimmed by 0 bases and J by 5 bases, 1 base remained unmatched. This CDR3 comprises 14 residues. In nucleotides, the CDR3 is TGCGCCAGCAGCCAAGAACAGGGGGCTTATGGCTACACCTTC. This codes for CASSQEQGAYGYTF.

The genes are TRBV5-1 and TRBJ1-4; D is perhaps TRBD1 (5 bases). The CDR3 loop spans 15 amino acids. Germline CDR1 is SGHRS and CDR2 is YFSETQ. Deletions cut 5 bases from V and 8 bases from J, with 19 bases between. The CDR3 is CASRYYTGSSEKLFF. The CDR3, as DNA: TGCGCCAGCAGGTACTACACAGGCTCCTCGGAAAAACTGTTTTTT.